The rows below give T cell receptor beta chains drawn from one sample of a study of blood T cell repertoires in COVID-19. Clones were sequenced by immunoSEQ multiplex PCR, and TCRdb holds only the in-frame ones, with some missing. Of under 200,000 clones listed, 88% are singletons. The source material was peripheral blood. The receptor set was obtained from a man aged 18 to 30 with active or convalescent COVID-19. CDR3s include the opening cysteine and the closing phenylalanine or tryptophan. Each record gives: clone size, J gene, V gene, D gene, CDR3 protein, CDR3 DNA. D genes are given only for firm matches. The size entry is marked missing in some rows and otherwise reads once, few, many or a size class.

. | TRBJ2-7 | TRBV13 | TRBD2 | CASSFTPKVAGGRERINEQYF | TGTGCCAGCAGCTTTACCCCTAAAGTAGCGGGAGGCCGAGAGAGGATCAACGAGCAGTACTTC
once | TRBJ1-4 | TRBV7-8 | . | CASSPDFEKLFF | TGTGCCAGCAGCCCGGACTTCGAAAAACTGTTTTTT
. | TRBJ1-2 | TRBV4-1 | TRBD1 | CASSPGQGEYGYTF | TGCGCCAGCAGCCCTGGACAGGGGGAATATGGCTACACCTTC
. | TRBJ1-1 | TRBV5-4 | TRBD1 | CASTGMGQENTEAFF | TGTGCCAGCACCGGAATGGGACAGGAGAACACTGAAGCTTTCTTT
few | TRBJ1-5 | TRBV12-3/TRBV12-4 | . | CASSFGDQPQHF | TGTGCCAGCAGTTTTGGAGATCAGCCCCAGCATTTT
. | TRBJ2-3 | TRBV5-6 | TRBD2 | CASSWGLAGGPGDTQYF | TGTGCCAGCAGCTGGGGACTAGCGGGAGGGCCGGGAGATACGCAGTATTTT
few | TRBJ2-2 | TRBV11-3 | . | CASSLAGANTGELFF | TGTGCCAGCAGCTTAGCGGGTGCGAACACCGGGGAGCTGTTTTTT
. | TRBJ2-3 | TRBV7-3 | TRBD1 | CASSSGTGGRTDTQYF | TGTGCCAGCAGCTCCGGCACAGGGGGAAGAACAGATACGCAGTATTTT
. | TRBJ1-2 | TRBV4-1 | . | CASSQPTVANYGYTF | TGCGCCAGCAGCCAACCGACAGTCGCTAACTATGGCTACACCTTC
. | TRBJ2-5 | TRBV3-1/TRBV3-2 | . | CASSLPGIRGETQYF | TGTGCCAGCAGCCTACCGGGAATTAGAGGGGAGACCCAGTACTTC
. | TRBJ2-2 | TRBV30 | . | CAWNSDRSGTGELFF | TGTGCCTGGAATTCGGATAGGAGCGGCACCGGGGAGCTGTTTTTT
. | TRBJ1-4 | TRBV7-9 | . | CASSFFGQGFSTNEKLFF | TGTGCCAGCAGCTTCTTTGGGCAGGGGTTTTCAACTAATGAAAAACTGTTTTTT
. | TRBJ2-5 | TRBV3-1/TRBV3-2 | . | CASSQEGVETQYF | TGTGCCAGCAGCCAAGAAGGGGTGGAGACCCAGTACTTC
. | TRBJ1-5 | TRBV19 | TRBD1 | CASSIARGDGQPQHF | TGTGCCAGTAGTATCGCCAGGGGGGATGGTCAGCCCCAGCATTTT
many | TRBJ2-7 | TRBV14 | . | CASSQGEGVSSYEQYF | TGTGCCAGCAGCCAAGGGGAAGGGGTAAGCTCCTACGAGCAGTACTTC
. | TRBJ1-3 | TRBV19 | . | CASSDDWSSGNTIYF | TGTGCCAGTAGTGACGACTGGAGCTCTGGAAACACCATATATTTT
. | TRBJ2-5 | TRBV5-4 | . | CASSSGLGRETQYF | TGTGCCAGCAGCTCGGGACTCGGAAGAGAGACCCAGTACTTC
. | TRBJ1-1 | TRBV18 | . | CASSPPAGPNTEAFF | TGTGCCAGCTCACCACCCGCAGGGCCGAACACTGAAGCTTTCTTT
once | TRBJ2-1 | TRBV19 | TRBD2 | CASKQRENDEQFF | TGTGCCAGTAAGCAGCGGGAAAACGATGAGCAGTTCTTC
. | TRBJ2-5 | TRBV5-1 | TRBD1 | CASSLAGTGGETQYF | TGCGCCAGCAGCTTGGCCGGGACAGGGGGAGAGACCCAGTACTTC
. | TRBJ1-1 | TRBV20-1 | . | CSASVVNTEAFF | TGCAGTGCTAGTGTCGTGAACACTGAAGCTTTCTTT
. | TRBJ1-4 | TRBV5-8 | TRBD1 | CASSPGQGGNEKLFF | TGTGCCAGCAGCCCCGGACAGGGCGGGAATGAAAAACTGTTTTTT
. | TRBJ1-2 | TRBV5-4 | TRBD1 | CASSLVRGQGYTF | TGTGCCAGCAGCTTGGTCAGGGGGCAGGGCTACACCTTC
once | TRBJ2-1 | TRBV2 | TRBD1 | CASSGDRGLFDEQFF | TGTGCCAGCAGTGGGGACAGGGGGCTCTTCGATGAGCAGTTCTTC
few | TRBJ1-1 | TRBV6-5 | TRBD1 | CASRQGAVNTEAFF | TGTGCCAGCCGACAGGGGGCAGTGAACACTGAAGCTTTCTTT
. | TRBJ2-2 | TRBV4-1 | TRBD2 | CASSPRAGTSGSGELFF | TGCGCCAGCAGCCCGAGAGCAGGGACTAGCGGGAGCGGGGAGCTGTTTTTT
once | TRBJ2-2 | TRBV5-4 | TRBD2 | CASSLNRGTSGTGELFF | TGTGCCAGCAGCTTGAATCGGGGGACTAGCGGGACCGGGGAGCTGTTTTTT
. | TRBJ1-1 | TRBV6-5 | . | CASSHTKNTEAFF | TGTGCCAGCAGCCATACAAAGAACACTGAAGCTTTCTTT
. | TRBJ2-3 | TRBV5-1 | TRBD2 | CASSLAPSGGKDTQYF | TGCGCCAGCAGCTTGGCCCCTAGCGGGGGAAAAGATACGCAGTATTTT
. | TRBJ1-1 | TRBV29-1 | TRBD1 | CSARPGQGNTEAFF | TGCAGCGCCCGTCCGGGACAGGGAAACACTGAAGCTTTCTTT
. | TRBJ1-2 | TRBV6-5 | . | CASSYRGGAGGYGYTF | TGTGCCAGCAGTTACCGTGGGGGGGCTGGCGGCTATGGCTACACCTTC
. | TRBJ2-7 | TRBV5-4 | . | CASSSTEHYEQYF | TGTGCCAGCAGCTCGACAGAACACTACGAGCAGTACTTC
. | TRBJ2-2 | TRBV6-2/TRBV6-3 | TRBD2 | CASSYSGTSGALNTGELFF | TGTGCCAGCAGTTATTCCGGGACTAGCGGGGCCCTGAACACCGGGGAGCTGTTTTTT
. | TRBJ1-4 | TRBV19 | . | CASSLLTEKLFF | TGTGCCAGTAGTCTCCTGACAGAAAAACTGTTTTTT
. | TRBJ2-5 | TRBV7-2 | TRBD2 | CASSIWTSGREETQYF | TGTGCCAGCAGCATATGGACTAGCGGGAGGGAAGAGACCCAGTACTTC
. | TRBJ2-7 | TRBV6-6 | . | CASSRTEYEQYF | TGTGCCAGCAGTCGAACAGAGTACGAGCAGTACTTC
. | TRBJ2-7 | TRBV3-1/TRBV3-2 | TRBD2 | CASSQDRLAAVSSSYEQYF | TGTGCCAGCAGCCAAGATCGTCTAGCGGCCGTCAGTAGCTCCTACGAGCAGTACTTC
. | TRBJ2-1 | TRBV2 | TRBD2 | CASSAVIAGPYNEQFF | TGTGCCAGCAGTGCCGTCATAGCGGGGCCCTACAATGAGCAGTTCTTC
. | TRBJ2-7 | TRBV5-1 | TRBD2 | CASSLDGGGANIYEQYF | TGCGCCAGCAGCTTGGATGGCGGGGGGGCCAACATCTACGAGCAGTACTTC
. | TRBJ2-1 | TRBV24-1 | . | CATSAHDSYNEQFF | TGTGCCACCAGTGCCCACGACAGCTACAATGAGCAGTTCTTC
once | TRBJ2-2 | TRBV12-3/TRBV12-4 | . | CASSLGQAGELFF | TGTGCCAGCAGTTTGGGCCAGGCGGGGGAGCTGTTTTTT
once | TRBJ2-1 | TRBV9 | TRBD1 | CASTGQGGNEQFF | TGTGCCAGCACCGGACAGGGCGGCAATGAGCAGTTCTTC
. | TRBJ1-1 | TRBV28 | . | CASSPTFDYEAFF | TGTGCCAGCAGTCCGACATTTGATTATGAAGCTTTCTTT
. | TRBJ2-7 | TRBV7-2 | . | CASSLERSQLYF | TGTGCCAGCAGCTTAGAGAGGAGTCAGTTGTACTTC
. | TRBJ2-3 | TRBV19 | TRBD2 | CASSIRRGGTDTQYF | TGTGCCAGTAGTATTCGCCGGGGGGGTACAGATACGCAGTATTTT
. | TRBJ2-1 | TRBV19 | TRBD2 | CASSITSGLYNEQFF | TGTGCCAGTAGTATAACTAGCGGACTATACAATGAGCAGTTCTTC
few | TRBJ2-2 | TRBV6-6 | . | CASSYFRTDNTGELFF | TGTGCCAGCAGTTACTTTCGGACAGATAACACCGGGGAGCTGTTTTTT
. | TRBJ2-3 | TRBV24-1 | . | CASSHSGSSTDTQYF | TGTGCCTCGAGCCATAGCGGTTCTAGCACAGATACGCAGTATTTT
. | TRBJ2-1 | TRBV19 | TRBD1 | CASSIDTGGLEQFF | TGTGCCAGTAGTATAGATACAGGGGGTCTTGAGCAGTTCTTC
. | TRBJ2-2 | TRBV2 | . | CASSEMRITNTGELFF | TGTGCCAGCAGTGAAATGCGGATTACGAACACCGGGGAGCTGTTTTTT
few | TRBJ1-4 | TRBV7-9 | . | CASSRREGEKLFF | TGTGCCAGCAGCCGGCGGGAGGGTGAAAAACTGTTTTTT
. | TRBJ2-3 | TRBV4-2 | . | CASSQQEGGGSRTDTQYF | TGTGCCAGCAGCCAGCAAGAGGGGGGCGGGAGTAGGACAGATACGCAGTATTTT
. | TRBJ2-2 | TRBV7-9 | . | CASSFPQQGLFF | TGTGCCAGCAGCTTTCCCCAACAGGGCCTGTTTTTT
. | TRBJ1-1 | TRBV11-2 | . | CASSLYSSEAFF | TGTGCCAGCAGCTTATACAGTAGTGAAGCTTTCTTT
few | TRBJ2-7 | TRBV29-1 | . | CSVATGFSSEQYF | TGCAGCGTTGCGACAGGCTTTTCTAGCGAGCAGTACTTC
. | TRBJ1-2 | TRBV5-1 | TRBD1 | CASSRTGDIYGYTF | TGCGCCAGCAGCCGTACAGGGGACATCTATGGCTACACCTTC
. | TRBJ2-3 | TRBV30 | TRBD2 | CACTGGSTDTQYF | TGTGCCTGTACGGGGGGAAGCACAGATACGCAGTATTTT
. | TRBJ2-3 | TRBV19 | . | CASRGRVGITDTQYF | TGTGCCAGCCGAGGTCGGGTGGGTATCACAGATACGCAGTATTTT
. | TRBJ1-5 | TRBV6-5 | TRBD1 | CASSYGSTGDNQPQHF | TGTGCCAGCAGTTACGGGTCGACAGGGGACAATCAGCCCCAGCATTTT